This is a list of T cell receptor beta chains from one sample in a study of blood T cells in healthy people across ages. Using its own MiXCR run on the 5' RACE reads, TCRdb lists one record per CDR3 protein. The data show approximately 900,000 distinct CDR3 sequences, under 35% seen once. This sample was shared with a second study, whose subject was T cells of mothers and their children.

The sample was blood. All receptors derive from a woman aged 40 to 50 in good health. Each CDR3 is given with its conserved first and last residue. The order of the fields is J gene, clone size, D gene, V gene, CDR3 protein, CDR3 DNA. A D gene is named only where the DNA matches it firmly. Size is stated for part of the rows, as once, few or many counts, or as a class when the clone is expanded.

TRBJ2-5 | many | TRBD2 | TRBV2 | CASSGPGLAGGQETQYF | TGTGCCAGCAGTGGACCGGGACTAGCGGGGGGCCAAGAGACCCAGTACTTC
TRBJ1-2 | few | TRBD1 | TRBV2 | CASSEARDRGYTF | TGTGCCAGCAGTGAAGCTCGGGACAGGGGCTACACCTTC
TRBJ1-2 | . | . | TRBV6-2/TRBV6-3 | CASSWSRVYGYTF | TGTGCCAGCAGTTGGAGCAGGGTTTATGGCTACACCTTC
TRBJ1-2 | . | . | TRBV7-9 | CASSLGGNRAGSYGYTF | TGTGCCAGCAGCTTGGGTGGAAACAGGGCGGGGAGCTATGGCTACACCTTC
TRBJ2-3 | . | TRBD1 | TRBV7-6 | CASSSGTGGADMQYF | TGTGCCAGCAGCTCGGGGACAGGGGGCGCAGATATGCAGTATTTT
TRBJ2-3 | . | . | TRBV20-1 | CSASPRPDTQYF | TGCAGTGCTAGTCCTCGCCCAGATACGCAGTATTTT
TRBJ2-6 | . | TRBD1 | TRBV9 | CASSPSGTGSSGANVLTF | TGTGCCAGCAGCCCATCCGGGACAGGGAGCTCTGGGGCCAACGTCCTGACTTTC
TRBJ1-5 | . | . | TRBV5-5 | CASSVEASFLNQPQHF | TGTGCCAGCAGCGTGGAAGCCAGCTTCTTGAATCAGCCCCAGCATTTT
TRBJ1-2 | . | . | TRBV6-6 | CASSYGEGYTF | TGTGCCAGCAGTTATGGGGAAGGCTACACCTTC
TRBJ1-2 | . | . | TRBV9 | CTSSPTGNYGYTF | TGTACCAGCAGCCCCACAGGGAACTATGGCTACACCTTC
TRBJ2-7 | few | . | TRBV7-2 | CASSLALRVEQYF | TGTGCCAGCAGCTTAGCCCTCCGAGTCGAGCAGTACTTC